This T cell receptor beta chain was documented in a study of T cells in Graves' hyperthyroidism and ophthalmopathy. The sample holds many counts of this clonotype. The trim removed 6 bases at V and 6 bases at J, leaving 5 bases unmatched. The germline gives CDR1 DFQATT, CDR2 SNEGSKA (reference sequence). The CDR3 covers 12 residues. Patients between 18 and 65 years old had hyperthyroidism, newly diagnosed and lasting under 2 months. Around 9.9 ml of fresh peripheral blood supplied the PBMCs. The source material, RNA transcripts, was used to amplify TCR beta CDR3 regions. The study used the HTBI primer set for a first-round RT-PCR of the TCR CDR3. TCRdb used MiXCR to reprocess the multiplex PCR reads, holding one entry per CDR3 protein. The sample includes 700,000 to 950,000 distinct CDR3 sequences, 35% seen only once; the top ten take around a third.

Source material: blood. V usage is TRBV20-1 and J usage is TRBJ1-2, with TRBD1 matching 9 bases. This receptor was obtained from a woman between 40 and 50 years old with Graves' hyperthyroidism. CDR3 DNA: TGCAGTGCCACCGACAGGGGGAATGGCTACACCTTC. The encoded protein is CSATDRGNGYTF.